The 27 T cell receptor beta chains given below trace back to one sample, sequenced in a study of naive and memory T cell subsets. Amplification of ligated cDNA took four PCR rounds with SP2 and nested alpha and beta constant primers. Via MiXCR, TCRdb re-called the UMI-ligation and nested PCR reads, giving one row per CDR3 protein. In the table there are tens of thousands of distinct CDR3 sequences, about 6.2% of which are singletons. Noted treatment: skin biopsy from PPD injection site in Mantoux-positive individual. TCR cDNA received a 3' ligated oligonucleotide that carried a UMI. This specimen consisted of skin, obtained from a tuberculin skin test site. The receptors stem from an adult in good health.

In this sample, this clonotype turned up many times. The CDR3 reads CASVPTSFLGQETQYF. The CDR3 DNA is TGTGCCAGCGTCCCTACTAGTTTTTTAGGCCAAGAGACCCAGTACTTC. The chain is built from TRBV7-6 and TRBJ2-5, with D tentatively TRBD2 (5 bases). V was clipped by 8 bases and J by 1 base, with 20 bases between them. Germline V gene data show CDR1 as SGHVS and CDR2 as FNYEAQ. This CDR3 comprises 16 residues.

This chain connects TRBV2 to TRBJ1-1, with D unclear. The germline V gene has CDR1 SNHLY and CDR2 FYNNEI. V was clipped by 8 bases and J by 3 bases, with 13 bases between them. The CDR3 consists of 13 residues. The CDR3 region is CASPGSDYTEAFF. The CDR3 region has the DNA TGTGCCAGCCCCGGATCAGATTACACTGAAGCTTTCTTT. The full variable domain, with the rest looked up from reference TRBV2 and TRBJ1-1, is EPEVTQTPSHQVTQMGQEVILRCVPISNHLYFYWYRQILGQKVEFLVSFYNNEISEKSEIFDDQFSVERPDGSNFTLKIRSTKLEDSAMYFCASPGSDYTEAFFGQGTRLTVV.

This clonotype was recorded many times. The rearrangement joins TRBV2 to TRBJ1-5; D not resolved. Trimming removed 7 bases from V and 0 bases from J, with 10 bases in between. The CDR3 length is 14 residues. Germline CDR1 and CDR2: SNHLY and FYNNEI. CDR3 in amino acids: CASTRRNSNQPQHF. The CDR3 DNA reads TGTGCCAGCACTAGACGGAATAGCAATCAGCCCCAGCATTTT.

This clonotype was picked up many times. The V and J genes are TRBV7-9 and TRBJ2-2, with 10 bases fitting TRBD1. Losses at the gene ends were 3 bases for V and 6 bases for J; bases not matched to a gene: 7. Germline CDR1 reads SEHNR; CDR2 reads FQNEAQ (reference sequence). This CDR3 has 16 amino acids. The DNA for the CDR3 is TGTGCCAGCAGCTTCTACGGGACAGGGGACCCCGGGGAGCTGTTTTTT. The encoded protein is CASSFYGTGDPGELFF. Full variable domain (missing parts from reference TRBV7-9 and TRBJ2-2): DTGVSQNPRHKITKRGQNVTFRCDPISEHNRLYWYRQTLGQGPEFLTYFQNEAQLEKSRLLSDRFSAERPKGSFSTLEIQRTEQGDSAMYLCASSFYGTGDPGELFFGEGSRLTVL.

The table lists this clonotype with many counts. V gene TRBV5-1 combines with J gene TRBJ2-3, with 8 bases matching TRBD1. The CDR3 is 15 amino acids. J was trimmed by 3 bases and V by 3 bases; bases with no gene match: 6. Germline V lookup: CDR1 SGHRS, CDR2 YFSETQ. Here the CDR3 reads CASSSEGQGTDTQYF. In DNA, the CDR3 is TGCGCCAGCAGCTCCGAAGGACAGGGAACAGATACGCAGTATTTT.

CDR3 in amino acids: CASSPGTSGNEQFF. CDR3 DNA sequence: TGTGCCAGCTCACCCGGGACTAGCGGAAATGAGCAGTTCTTC. The chain joins TRBV18 to TRBJ2-1; the match to TRBD2 covers 11 bases. The CDR3 loop spans 14 amino acids. Germline loops: CDR1 KGHSH, CDR2 LQKENI. V lost 3 bases to trimming and J lost 7 bases; unmatched junction nucleotides: 2.

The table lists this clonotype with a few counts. The CDR3 coding sequence is TGTGCCAGCAGCCAGCTTACATCGAACACTGAAGCTTTCTTT. This sequence encodes CASSQLTSNTEAFF. The rearrangement uses TRBV21-1 and TRBJ1-1. TRBV21-1 is noted as a pseudogene. CDR3 length: 14 amino acids.

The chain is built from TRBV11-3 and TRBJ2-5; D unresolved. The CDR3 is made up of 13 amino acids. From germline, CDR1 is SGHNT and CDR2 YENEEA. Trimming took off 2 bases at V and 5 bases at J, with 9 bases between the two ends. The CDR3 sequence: CASSLRLGETQYF. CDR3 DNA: TGTGCCAGCAGCTTACGGCTTGGGGAGACCCAGTACTTC.

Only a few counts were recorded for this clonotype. DNA of the CDR3: TGTGCCAGCAGCGCTTCGGGGGCCTCCTACAATGAGCAGTTCTTC. It encodes CASSASGASYNEQFF. J is TRBJ2-1 and V is TRBV9, with D perhaps assigned TRBD1 or TRBD2 (6 bases each). The germline V gene encodes CDR1 SGDLS and CDR2 YYNGEE. V dropped 3 bases and J dropped 0 bases, with 10 bases sitting between them. The CDR3 runs 15 residues.

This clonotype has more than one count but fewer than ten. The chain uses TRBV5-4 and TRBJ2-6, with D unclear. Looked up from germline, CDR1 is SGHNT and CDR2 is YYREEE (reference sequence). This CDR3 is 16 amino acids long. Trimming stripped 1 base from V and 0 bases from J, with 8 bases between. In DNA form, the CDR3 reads TGTGCCAGCAGCTTGACACAGCACTCTGGGGCCAACGTCCTGACTTTC. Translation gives CASSLTQHSGANVLTF.

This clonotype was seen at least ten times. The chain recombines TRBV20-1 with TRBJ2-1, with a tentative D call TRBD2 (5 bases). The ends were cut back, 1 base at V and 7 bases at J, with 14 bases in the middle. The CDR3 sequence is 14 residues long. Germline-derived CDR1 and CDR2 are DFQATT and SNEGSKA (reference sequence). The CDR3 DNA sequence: TGCAGTGCTAGAGGCCCGGGAATGAGGAATGAGCAGTTCTTC. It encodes CSARGPGMRNEQFF.

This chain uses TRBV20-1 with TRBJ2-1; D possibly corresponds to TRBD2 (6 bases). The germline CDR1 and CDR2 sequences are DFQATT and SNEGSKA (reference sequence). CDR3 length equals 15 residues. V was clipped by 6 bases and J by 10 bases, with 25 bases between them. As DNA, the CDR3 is TGCAGTGCAAAGTCCGGGACTGTTGTTTGTGAGGAGCAGTTCTTC. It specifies CSAKSGTVVCEEQFF.

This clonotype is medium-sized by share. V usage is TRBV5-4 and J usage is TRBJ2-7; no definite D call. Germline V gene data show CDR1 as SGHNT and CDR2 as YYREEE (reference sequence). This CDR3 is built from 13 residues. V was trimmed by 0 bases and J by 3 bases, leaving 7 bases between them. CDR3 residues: CASSLEVNYEQYF. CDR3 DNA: TGTGCCAGCAGCTTGGAAGTCAACTACGAGCAGTACTTC.

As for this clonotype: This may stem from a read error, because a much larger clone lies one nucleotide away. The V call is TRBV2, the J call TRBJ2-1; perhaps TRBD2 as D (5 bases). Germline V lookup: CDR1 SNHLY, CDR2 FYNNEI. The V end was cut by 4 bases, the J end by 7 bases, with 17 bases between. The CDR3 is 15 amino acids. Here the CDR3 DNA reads TGTGCCAGCAGTGGAAGTTTTCCAGCGGAGAATGAGCAGTTCTTC. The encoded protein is CASSGSFPAENEQFF.

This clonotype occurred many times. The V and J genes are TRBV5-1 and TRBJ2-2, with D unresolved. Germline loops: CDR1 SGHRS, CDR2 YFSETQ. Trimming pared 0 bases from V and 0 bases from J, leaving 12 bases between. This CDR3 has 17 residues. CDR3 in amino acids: CASSLVVVSSNTGELFF. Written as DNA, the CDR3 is TGCGCCAGCAGCTTGGTTGTTGTCTCGTCGAACACCGGGGAGCTGTTTTTT.

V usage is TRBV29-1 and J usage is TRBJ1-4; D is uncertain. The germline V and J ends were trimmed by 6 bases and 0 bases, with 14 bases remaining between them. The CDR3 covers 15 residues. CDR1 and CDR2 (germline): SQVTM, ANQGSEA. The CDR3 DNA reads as TGCAGCGTCGGGATTAATGGAGCAACTAATGAAAAACTGTTTTTT. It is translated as CSVGINGATNEKLFF.

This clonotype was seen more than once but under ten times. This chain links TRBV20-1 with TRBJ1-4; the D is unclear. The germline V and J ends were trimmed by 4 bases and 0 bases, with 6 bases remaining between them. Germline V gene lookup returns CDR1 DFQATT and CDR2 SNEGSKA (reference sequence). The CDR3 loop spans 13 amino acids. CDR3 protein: CSANRATNEKLFF. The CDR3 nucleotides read TGCAGTGCTAACCGTGCAACTAATGAAAAACTGTTTTTT.

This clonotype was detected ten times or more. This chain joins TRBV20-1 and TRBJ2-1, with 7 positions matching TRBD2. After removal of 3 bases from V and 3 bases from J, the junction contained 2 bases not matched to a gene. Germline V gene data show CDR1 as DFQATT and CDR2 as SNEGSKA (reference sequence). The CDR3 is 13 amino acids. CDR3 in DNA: TGCAGTGCTAGGGGGGGGGGCTACAATGAGCAGTTCTTC. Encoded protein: CSARGGGYNEQFF.

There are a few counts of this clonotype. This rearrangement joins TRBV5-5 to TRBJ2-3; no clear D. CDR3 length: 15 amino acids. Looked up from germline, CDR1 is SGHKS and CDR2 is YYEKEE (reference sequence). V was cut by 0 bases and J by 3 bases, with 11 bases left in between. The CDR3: CASSLVDPRTDTQYF. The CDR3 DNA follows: TGTGCCAGCAGCTTGGTGGACCCTCGAACAGATACGCAGTATTTT.

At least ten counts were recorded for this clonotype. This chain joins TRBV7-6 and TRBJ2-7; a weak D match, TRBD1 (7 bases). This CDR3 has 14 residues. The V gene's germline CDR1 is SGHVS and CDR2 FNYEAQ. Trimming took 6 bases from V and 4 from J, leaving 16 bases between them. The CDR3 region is CASSPGDSPYEQYF. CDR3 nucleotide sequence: TGTGCCAGCAGTCCGGGGGACAGTCCATACGAGCAGTACTTC.

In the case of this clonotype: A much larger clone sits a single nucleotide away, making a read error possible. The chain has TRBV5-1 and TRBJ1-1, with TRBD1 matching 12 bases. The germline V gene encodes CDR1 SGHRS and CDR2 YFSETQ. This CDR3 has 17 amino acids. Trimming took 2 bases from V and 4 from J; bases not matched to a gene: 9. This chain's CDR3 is CASSFAGTGGEGTEAFF. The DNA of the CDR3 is TGCGCCAGCAGCTTCGCAGGGACAGGGGGCGAGGGCACTGAAGCTTTCTTT.

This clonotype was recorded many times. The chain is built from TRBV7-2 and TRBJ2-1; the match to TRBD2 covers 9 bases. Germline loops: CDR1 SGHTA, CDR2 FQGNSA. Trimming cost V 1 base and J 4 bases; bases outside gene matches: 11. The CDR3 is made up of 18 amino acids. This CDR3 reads CASSLVRFAGGGYNEQFF. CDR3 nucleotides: TGTGCCAGCAGCTTAGTTAGGTTTGCGGGGGGGGGGTACAATGAGCAGTTCTTC.

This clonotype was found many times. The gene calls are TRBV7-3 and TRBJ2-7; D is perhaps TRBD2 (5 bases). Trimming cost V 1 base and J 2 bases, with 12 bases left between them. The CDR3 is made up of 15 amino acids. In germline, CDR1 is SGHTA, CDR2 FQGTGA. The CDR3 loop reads CASSLSPAGTYEQYF. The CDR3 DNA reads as TGTGCCAGCAGCTTAAGCCCCGCGGGTACCTACGAGCAGTACTTC.

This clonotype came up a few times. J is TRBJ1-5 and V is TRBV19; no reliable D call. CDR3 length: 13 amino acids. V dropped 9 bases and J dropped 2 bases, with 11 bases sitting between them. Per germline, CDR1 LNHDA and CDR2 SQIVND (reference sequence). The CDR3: CASLDGGNQPQHF. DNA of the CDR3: TGTGCCAGCCTGGACGGGGGCAATCAGCCCCAGCATTTT.

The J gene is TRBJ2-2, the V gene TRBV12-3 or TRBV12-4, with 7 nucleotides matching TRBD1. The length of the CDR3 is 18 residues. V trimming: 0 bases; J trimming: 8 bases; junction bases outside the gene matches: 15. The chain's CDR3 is CASSLAVERDSLAGELFF. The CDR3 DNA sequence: TGTGCCAGCAGTTTAGCTGTGGAACGGGACAGCCTTGCTGGGGAGCTGTTTTTT.

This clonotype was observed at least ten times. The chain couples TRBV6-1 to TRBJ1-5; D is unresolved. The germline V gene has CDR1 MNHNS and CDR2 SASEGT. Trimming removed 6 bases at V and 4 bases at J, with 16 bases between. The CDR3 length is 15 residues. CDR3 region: CASRTPGDSNQPQHF. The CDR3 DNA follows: TGTGCCAGCAGGACCCCCGGGGATAGTAATCAGCCCCAGCATTTT.

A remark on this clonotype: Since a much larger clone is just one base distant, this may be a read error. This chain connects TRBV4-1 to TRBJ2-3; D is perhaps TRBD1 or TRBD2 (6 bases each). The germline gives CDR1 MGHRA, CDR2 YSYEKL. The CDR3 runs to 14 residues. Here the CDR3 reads CTSVGGVRADTQYF. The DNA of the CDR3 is TGCACCAGCGTGGGGGGCGTGAGGGCAGATACGCAGTATTTT.